These 27 T cell receptor beta chains were all obtained from the same sample, sequenced in a study of early T cells in non-severe SARS-CoV-2 infection. TCRdb independently ran MiXCR on the 5' RACE reads; one entry per CDR3 protein. Among some 63,000 distinct CDR3 sequences listed, over 10% were seen once. Sequencing was done on a sample of whole blood. Every receptor here comes from an adult who was a healthcare worker with PCR-confirmed SARS-CoV-2 infection or an uninfected control (not recorded which).

This clonotype was seen ten or more times. This chain links TRBV7-9 with TRBJ1-3, with a weak D call TRBD1 (5 bases). Trimming shortened V by 4 bases and J by 2 bases, and 15 bases separated the two germline ends. Per the germline V gene, CDR1 is SEHNR and CDR2 is FQNEAQ (reference sequence). This CDR3 has 16 amino acids. The CDR3 protein is CASSYPRELTGNTIYF. CDR3 nucleotides: TGTGCCAGCAGCTACCCCAGGGAGTTAACTGGAAACACCATATATTTT.

The rearrangement joins TRBV6-5 to TRBJ2-2, with 10 bases aligning to TRBD1. V lost 5 bases, J lost 3 bases, and 3 bases stayed unmatched. This CDR3 comprises 15 residues. The germline gives CDR1 MNHEY, CDR2 SVGAGI. CDR3 sequence: CASSPGTGDTGELFF. CDR3 DNA: TGTGCCAGCAGTCCAGGGACAGGGGACACCGGGGAGCTGTTTTTT.

This clonotype was found many times. J is TRBJ2-7 and V is TRBV6-2 or TRBV6-3; 12 nucleotides agree with TRBD1. Trimming removed 5 bases from V and 5 bases from J; junction bases left unmatched: 7. This CDR3 spans 15 amino acids. Germline values: CDR1 MNHEY, CDR2 SVGEGT. CDR3 region: CASSAPGQGADEQYF. CDR3 coding DNA: TGTGCCAGCAGTGCCCCGGGACAGGGGGCGGACGAGCAGTACTTC.

This clonotype came up many times. The genes are TRBV10-1 and TRBJ2-1, with 7 bases matching TRBD2. The V gene end was trimmed by 3 bases and the J gene end by 5 bases; junction bases not matched to a gene: 4. This CDR3 is 14 amino acids long. CDR1 and CDR2 from the germline V gene are WNHNN and SYGVQD (reference sequence). The CDR3 DNA sequence: TGCGCCAGCAGTGAAATAGGACTAGACAATGAGCAGTTCTTC. As protein: CASSEIGLDNEQFF.

This clonotype was detected ten times or more. V and J are TRBV4-3 and TRBJ1-1; D not certain. Germline lookup yields CDR1 LGHNA and CDR2 YSLEER. Trimming stripped 4 bases from V and 0 bases from J, with 12 bases between. The CDR3 runs to 15 residues. The CDR3 coding sequence is TGCGCCAGCAGCCCAAGCCCGGTCATGAACACTGAAGCTTTCTTT. This sequence encodes CASSPSPVMNTEAFF.

This clonotype was recorded at least ten times. The chain combines TRBV29-1 with TRBJ1-1, with D maybe TRBD1 (6 bases). The germline V gene has CDR1 SQVTM and CDR2 ANQGSEA. V was shortened by 4 bases and J by 1 base, with 10 bases between the two germline ends. The length of the CDR3 is 13 residues. The CDR3 protein is CSVAGTSNTEAFF. As DNA, the CDR3 is TGCAGCGTTGCCGGGACATCGAACACTGAAGCTTTCTTT.

Turning to this clonotype: It may be a read error: a sequence one base away is much more abundant. The chain has TRBV5-1 and TRBJ2-3, with D possibly TRBD1 on 6 matching bases. Germline CDR1 is SGHRS and CDR2 is YFSETQ. This CDR3 is built from 14 residues. The CDR3 protein is CVSSRTQGTDTQYF. In DNA, the CDR3 is TGCGTCAGCAGCCGGACACAGGGTACAGATACGCAGTATTTT.

This clonotype came up many times. The chain has TRBV4-1 and TRBJ1-1, with 9 bases lining up with TRBD1. Germline V gene data show CDR1 as MGHRA and CDR2 as YSYEKL. With 3 bases clipped from V and 1 base from J, the junction kept 3 bases outside the gene matches. The CDR3 loop spans 15 amino acids. The CDR3 sequence: CASSQAQGANTEAFF. The CDR3 DNA reads as TGCGCCAGCAGCCAGGCACAGGGGGCGAACACTGAAGCTTTCTTT.

This sequence joins TRBV6-2 or TRBV6-3 and TRBJ2-5; 7 positions match TRBD1. The germline gives CDR1 MNHEY, CDR2 SVGEGT. V shed 5 bases and J 2 bases; nucleotides not matched to a gene: 5. CDR3 length: 14 amino acids. For the CDR3, the DNA is TGTGCCAGCAGTCCACAGGGGCGGCAAGAGACCCAGTACTTC. Residues: CASSPQGRQETQYF.

The J gene is TRBJ1-5, the V gene TRBV19; perhaps TRBD1 as D (5 bases). CDR1 is LNHDA and CDR2 is SQIVND in the germline V gene (reference sequence). CDR3 length: 16 residues. Trimming took off 5 bases at V and 2 bases at J, with 16 bases between the two ends. The CDR3 protein is CASSPQGGGRNQPQHF. The CDR3 nucleotides read TGTGCCAGTAGTCCTCAGGGAGGTGGGCGCAATCAGCCCCAGCATTTT.

This clonotype was counted at least ten times. The genes are TRBV29-1 and TRBJ1-1, with a tentative D call TRBD1 (5 bases). The V gene's germline CDR1 is SQVTM and CDR2 ANQGSEA. V dropped 7 bases and J dropped 0 bases, with 9 bases sitting between them. The CDR3 spans 12 residues. This CDR3 reads CSGTHMNTEAFF. CDR3 bases: TGCAGCGGGACACATATGAACACTGAAGCTTTCTTT.

This clonotype was observed at least ten times. The chain is built from TRBV7-2 and TRBJ2-3; 16 bases are a match to TRBD2. CDR1 and CDR2 from the germline V gene are SGHTA and FQGNSA. Trimming cost V 6 bases and J 1 base; bases outside gene matches: 4. This CDR3 comprises 17 residues. The CDR3 protein is CASRGLAGGIGTDTQYF. The CDR3, as DNA: TGTGCCAGCAGGGGACTAGCGGGGGGGATCGGCACAGATACGCAGTATTTT.

The chain links TRBV12-3 or TRBV12-4 to TRBJ2-5, with D maybe TRBD1 (7 bases). The V gene lost 8 bases and the J gene lost 5 bases, with 12 bases spanning the gap. The CDR3 length is 12 residues. The CDR3 bases are TGTGCCAGCTCGACAGGGAGGGAGACCCAGTACTTC. This encodes CASSTGRETQYF.

J is TRBJ2-1 and V is TRBV3-1, with 8 bases lining up with TRBD2. This CDR3 comprises 14 residues. J gave up 7 bases and V 5 bases, and 7 bases lay outside the gene matches. From germline, CDR1 is LGHDT and CDR2 YNNKEL (reference sequence). CDR3 nucleotide sequence: TGTGCCAGCAGCGCGGGGGGCGACTGGAATGAGCAGTTCTTC. This codes for CASSAGGDWNEQFF.

This clonotype was detected many times. The genes are TRBV3-1 and TRBJ1-3, with D uncertain. Germline CDR1 LGHDT, CDR2 YNNKEL (reference sequence). V dropped 1 base and J dropped 7 bases, with 8 bases sitting between them. The CDR3 has 13 amino acids. The CDR3 is CASSQGGYNTIYF. CDR3 in DNA: TGTGCCAGCAGCCAAGGAGGGTACAACACCATATATTTT.

The V call is TRBV6-5, the J call TRBJ2-3, with 7 bases that match TRBD1. The CDR3 sequence is 15 residues long. V lost 2 bases and J lost 3; bases outside the gene matches: 5. CDR1 and CDR2 (germline): MNHEY, SVGAGI. The CDR3 here is CASSYGPGGTDTQYF. CDR3 DNA: TGTGCCAGCAGTTACGGTCCAGGGGGAACAGATACGCAGTATTTT.

V is TRBV29-1 and J is TRBJ2-7, with D perhaps matching TRBD1 (5 bases). The CDR3 contains 13 residues. Germline V CDR1 and CDR2: SQVTM, ANQGSEA. V lost 4 bases, J lost 4 bases, and 14 bases lay in between. CDR3 amino acids: CSVGGFDMYEQYF. The CDR3 DNA reads as TGCAGCGTTGGGGGCTTCGACATGTACGAGCAGTACTTC.

The chain combines TRBV6-2 or TRBV6-3 with TRBJ2-3, with 8 positions matching TRBD2. This CDR3 has 17 residues. The germline CDR1 and CDR2 sequences are MNHEY and SVGEGT. V dropped 6 bases and J dropped 0; count of bases not matched to a gene: 11. The CDR3 spells CASSHTGLATSTDTQYF. CDR3 nucleotide sequence: TGTGCCAGCAGCCACACCGGACTAGCTACTAGCACAGATACGCAGTATTTT.

Ten or more counts support this clonotype. V and J are TRBV4-1 and TRBJ2-1; no definite D call. V dropped 3 bases and J dropped 10 bases, with 13 bases sitting between them. The germline gives CDR1 MGHRA, CDR2 YSYEKL. This CDR3 is 13 amino acids long. The CDR3 sequence: CASSHSGSVEQFF. The CDR3, as DNA: TGCGCCAGCAGCCATTCTGGGTCCGTCGAGCAGTTCTTC.

This clonotype is medium-sized by share. This chain joins TRBV3-1 and TRBJ1-2; maybe TRBD1 (6 bases). From germline, CDR1 is LGHDT and CDR2 YNNKEL (reference sequence). The CDR3 spans 15 residues. Trimming stripped 0 bases from V and 7 bases from J, with 15 bases between. Here the CDR3 DNA reads TGTGCCAGCAGCCAAGATCATGCGGGGGCCCTTGGCTACACCTTC. It translates to CASSQDHAGALGYTF.

This clonotype turned up a few times. This chain links TRBV5-1 with TRBJ2-5; 13 positions agree with TRBD2. Germline V gene sequence: CDR1 SGHRS, CDR2 YFSETQ. The CDR3 consists of 15 residues. With 4 bases clipped from V and 1 base from J, the junction kept 1 base outside the gene matches. Here the CDR3 reads CASSRLAGGQETQYF. DNA of the CDR3: TGCGCCAGCAGCCGACTAGCGGGGGGCCAAGAGACCCAGTACTTC. The full variable domain, completed using reference TRBV5-1 and TRBJ2-5, is KAGVTQTPRYLIKTRGQQVTLSCSPISGHRSVSWYQQTPGQGLQFLFEYFSETQRNKGNFPGRFSGRQFSNSRSEMNVSTLELGDSALYLCASSRLAGGQETQYFGPGTRLLVL.

The table lists this clonotype with many counts. The rearrangement links TRBV10-3 to TRBJ1-1, with D perhaps matching TRBD1 (6 bases). The CDR3 has 13 residues. V lost 6 bases, J lost 3 bases, and 11 bases lay in between. Germline values: CDR1 ENHRY, CDR2 SYGVKD. The CDR3 sequence is CAISRGRDTEAFF. The DNA for the CDR3 is TGTGCCATCAGCAGGGGCAGGGACACTGAAGCTTTCTTT.

This clonotype was detected many times. This rearrangement joins TRBV12-3 or TRBV12-4 to TRBJ2-5; D uncertain. V lost 6 bases to trimming and J lost 1 base, with 15 bases between them. The CDR3 is made up of 15 amino acids. CDR3 DNA: TGTGCCAGCAGCTCGAGCCGGACCATCCAAGAGACCCAGTACTTC. Encoded protein: CASSSSRTIQETQYF.

This clonotype has only a few counts. The V call is TRBV6-5, the J call TRBJ2-5; D is possibly TRBD1 (5 bases). CDR3 length: 14 amino acids. With 6 bases removed from V and 5 bases from J, the gap between germline ends came to 16 bases. CDR1 and CDR2 (germline): MNHEY, SVGAGI. The CDR3 sequence is CASSPLGAGETQYF. The DNA of the CDR3 is TGTGCCAGCAGCCCCCTAGGGGCAGGGGAGACCCAGTACTTC.

This clonotype was counted only a few times. The chain recombines TRBV5-5 with TRBJ1-6; 7 positions agree with TRBD1. The germline gives CDR1 SGHKS, CDR2 YYEKEE (reference sequence). V lost 5 bases, J lost 7 bases, and 6 bases stayed unmatched. This CDR3 contains 14 residues. CDR3 loop: CASRSRQGNSPLHF. The DNA for the CDR3 is TGTGCCAGCAGGAGTCGACAGGGAAATTCACCCCTCCACTTT. Drawing the rest from reference TRBV5-5 and TRBJ1-6, the complete variable domain is DAGVTQSPTHLIKTRGQQVTLRCSPISGHKSVSWYQQVLGQGPQFIFQYYEKEERGRGNFPDRFSARQFPNYSSELNVNALLLGDSALYLCASRSRQGNSPLHFGNGTRLTVT.

A note on this clonotype: The junction does not match germline at one end; this may be a read error. The chain combines TRBV7-7 with TRBJ1-3; D gene ambiguous. This CDR3 region has 17 residues. Germline loops: CDR1 SSHAT, CDR2 FNYEAQ (reference sequence). The CDR3 nucleotides read TGTGCTAGCACCCGCCTGTGGGAATTTGGGTCTGGAAACACCATATATTTT. Its protein is CASTRLWEFGSGNTIYF.

This clonotype was counted only a few times. The chain combines TRBV18 with TRBJ1-2; D is ambiguous. Germline assignment: CDR1 KGHSH and CDR2 LQKENI. This CDR3 is built from 12 residues. V gave up 2 bases and J gave up 4 bases, with 5 bases separating them. For the CDR3, the DNA is TGTGCCAGCTCACCAACGGGCTATGGCTACACCTTC. It specifies CASSPTGYGYTF.